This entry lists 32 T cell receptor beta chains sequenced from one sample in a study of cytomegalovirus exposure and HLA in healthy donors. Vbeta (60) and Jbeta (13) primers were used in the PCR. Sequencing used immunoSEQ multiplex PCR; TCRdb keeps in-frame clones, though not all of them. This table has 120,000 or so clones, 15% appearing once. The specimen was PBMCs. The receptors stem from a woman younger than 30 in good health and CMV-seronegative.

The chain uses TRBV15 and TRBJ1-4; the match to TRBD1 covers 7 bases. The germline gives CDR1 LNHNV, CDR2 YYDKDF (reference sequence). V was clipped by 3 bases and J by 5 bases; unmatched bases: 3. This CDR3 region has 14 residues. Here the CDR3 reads CATSRTGQNEKLFF. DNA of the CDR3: TGTGCCACCAGCAGGACAGGGCAGAATGAAAAACTGTTTTTT.

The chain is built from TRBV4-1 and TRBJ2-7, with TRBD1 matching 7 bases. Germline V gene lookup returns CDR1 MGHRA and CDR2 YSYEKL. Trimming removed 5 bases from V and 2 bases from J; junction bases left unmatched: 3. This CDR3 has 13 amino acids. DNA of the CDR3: TGCGCCAGCAGCGTGGGGACAGCCTACGAGCAGTACTTC. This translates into CASSVGTAYEQYF.

The CDR3 loop reads CASSSRTSGTDTQYF. CDR3 sequence (DNA): TGTGCCAGCAGCTCCCGGACTAGCGGGACAGATACGCAGTATTTT. V and J are TRBV7-3 and TRBJ2-3, with TRBD2 identical over 11 bases. This CDR3 spans 15 amino acids. Germline loops: CDR1 SGHTA, CDR2 FQGTGA. V trimming: 4 bases; J trimming: 3 bases; junction bases outside the gene matches: 3.

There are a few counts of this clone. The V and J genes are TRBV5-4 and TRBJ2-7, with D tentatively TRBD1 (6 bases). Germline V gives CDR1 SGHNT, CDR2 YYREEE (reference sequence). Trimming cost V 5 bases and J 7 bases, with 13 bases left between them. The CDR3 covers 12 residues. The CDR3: CASSKGDREQYF. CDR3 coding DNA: TGTGCCAGCAGTAAGGGGGATCGAGAGCAGTACTTC.

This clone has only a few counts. The CDR3 coding sequence is TGTGCCAGCACCCCGGGTGGGACTAGATTAGATCCCCAGTACTTC. Translation gives CASTPGGTRLDPQYF. The chain joins TRBV28 to TRBJ2-5; TRBD2 matches 8 bases. This CDR3 is built from 15 residues. J gave up 9 bases and V 7 bases, and 16 bases lay outside the gene matches. CDR1 MDHEN and CDR2 SYDVKM come from the germline V gene.

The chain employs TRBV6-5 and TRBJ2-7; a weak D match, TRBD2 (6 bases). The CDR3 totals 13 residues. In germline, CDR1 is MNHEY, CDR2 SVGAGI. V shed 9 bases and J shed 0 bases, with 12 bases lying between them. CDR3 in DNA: TGTGCCAGAACCCTGGGACTCTCCTACGAGCAGTACTTC. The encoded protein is CARTLGLSYEQYF.

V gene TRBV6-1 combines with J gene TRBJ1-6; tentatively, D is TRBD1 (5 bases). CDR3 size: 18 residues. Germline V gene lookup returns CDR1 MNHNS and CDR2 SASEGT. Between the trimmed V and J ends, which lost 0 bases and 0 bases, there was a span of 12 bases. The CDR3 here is CASSEALGGSSYNSPLHF. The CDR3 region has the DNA TGTGCCAGCAGTGAAGCGCTCGGGGGGAGCTCCTATAATTCACCCCTCCACTTT.

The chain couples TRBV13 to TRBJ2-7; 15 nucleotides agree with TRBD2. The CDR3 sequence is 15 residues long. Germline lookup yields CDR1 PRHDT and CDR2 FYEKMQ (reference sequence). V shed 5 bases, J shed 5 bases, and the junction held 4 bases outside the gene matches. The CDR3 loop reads CASSPGLAGGNEQYF. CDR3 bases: TGTGCCAGCAGCCCCGGACTAGCGGGAGGGAACGAGCAGTACTTC.

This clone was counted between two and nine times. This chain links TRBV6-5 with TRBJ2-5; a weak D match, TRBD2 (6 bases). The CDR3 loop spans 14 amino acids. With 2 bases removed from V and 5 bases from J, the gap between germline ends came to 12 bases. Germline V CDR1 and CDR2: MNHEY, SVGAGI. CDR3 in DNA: TGTGCCAGCAGTTACAGTAGCGGCTGGGAGACCCAGTACTTC. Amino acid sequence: CASSYSSGWETQYF.

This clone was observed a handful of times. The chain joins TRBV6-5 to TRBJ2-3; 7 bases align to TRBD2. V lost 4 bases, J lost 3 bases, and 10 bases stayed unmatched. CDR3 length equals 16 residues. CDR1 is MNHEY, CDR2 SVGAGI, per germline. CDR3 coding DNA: TGTGCCAGCAGTTCCCCTCGGGGGGTTCTGACAGATACGCAGTATTTT. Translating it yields CASSSPRGVLTDTQYF.

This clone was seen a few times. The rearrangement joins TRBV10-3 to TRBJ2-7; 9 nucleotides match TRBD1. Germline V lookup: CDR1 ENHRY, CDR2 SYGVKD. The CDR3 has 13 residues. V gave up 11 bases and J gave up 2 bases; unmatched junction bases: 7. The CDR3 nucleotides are TGTGCCGTACAGAGACAGGGGGCCTACGAGCAGTACTTC. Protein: CAVQRQGAYEQYF.

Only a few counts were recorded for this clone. CDR3 nucleotide sequence: TGTGCCAGTAGTATAAACAGGGGTCAGCCCCAGCATTTT. Translation: CASSINRGQPQHF. The chain has TRBV19 and TRBJ1-5; 7 nucleotides align to TRBD1. Trimming took 2 bases from V and 6 from J; bases not matched to a gene: 1. The CDR3 sequence is 13 residues long. Germline V CDR1 and CDR2: LNHDA, SQIVND (reference sequence).

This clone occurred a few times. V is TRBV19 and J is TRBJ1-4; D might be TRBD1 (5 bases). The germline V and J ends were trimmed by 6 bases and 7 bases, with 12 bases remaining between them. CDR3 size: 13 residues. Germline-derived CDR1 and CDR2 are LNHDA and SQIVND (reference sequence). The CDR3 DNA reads TGTGCCAGTAGCTGGGGGGGTGGTGAAAAACTGTTTTTT. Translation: CASSWGGGEKLFF.

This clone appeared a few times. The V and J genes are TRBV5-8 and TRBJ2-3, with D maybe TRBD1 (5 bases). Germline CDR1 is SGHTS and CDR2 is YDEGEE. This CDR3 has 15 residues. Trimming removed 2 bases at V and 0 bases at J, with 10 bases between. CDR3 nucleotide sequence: TGTGCCAGCAGCTTTCAGGGCATTAGCACAGATACGCAGTATTTT. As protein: CASSFQGISTDTQYF. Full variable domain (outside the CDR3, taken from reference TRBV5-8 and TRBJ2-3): EAGVTQSPTHLIKTRGQQATLRCSPISGHTSVYWYQQALGLGLQFLLWYDEGEERNRGNFPPRFSGRQFPNYSSELNVNALELEDSALYLCASSFQGISTDTQYFGPGTRLTVL.

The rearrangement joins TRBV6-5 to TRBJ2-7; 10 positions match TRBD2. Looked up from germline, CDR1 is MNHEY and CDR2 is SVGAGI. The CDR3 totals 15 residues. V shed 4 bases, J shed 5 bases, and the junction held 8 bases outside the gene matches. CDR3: CASSSAAGGPNEQYF. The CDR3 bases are TGTGCCAGCAGTTCCGCAGCGGGAGGGCCGAACGAGCAGTACTTC.

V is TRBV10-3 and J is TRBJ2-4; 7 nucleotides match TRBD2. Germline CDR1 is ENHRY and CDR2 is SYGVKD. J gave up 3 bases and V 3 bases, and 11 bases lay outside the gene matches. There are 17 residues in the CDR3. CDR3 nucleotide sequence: TGTGCCATCAGTGAAAGCTCGGGGGGACGTGGCAAAAACATTCAGTACTTC. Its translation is CAISESSGGRGKNIQYF.

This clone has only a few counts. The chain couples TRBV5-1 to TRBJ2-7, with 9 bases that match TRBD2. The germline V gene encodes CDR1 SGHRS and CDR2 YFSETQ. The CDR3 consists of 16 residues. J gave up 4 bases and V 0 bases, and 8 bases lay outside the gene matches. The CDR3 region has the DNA TGCGCCAGCAGCTTGGTGGTGGGACTAGCAGGTTACGAGCAGTACTTC. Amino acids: CASSLVVGLAGYEQYF.

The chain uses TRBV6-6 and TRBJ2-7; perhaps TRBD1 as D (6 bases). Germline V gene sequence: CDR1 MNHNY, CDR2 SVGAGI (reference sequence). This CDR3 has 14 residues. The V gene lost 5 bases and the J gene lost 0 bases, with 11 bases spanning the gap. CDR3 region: CASSGTGSSYEQYF. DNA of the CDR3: TGTGCCAGCAGTGGCACAGGGAGCTCCTACGAGCAGTACTTC.

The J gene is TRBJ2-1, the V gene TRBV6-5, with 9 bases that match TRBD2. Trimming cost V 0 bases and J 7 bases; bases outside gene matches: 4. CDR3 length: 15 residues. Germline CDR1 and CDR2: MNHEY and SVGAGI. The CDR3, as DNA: TGTGCCAGCAGTTACTCTAGCGGGAGTTTTAATGAGCAGTTCTTC. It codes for CASSYSSGSFNEQFF.

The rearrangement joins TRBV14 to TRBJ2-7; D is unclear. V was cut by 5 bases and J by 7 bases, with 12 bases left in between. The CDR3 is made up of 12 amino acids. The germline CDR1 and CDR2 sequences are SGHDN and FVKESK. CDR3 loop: CASSSRGWEQYF. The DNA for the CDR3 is TGTGCCAGCAGCTCACGAGGTTGGGAGCAGTACTTC.

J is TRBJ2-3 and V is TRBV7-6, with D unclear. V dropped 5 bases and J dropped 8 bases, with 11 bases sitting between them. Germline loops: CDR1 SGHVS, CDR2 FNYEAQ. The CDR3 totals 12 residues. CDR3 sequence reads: CASSLGFGTQYF. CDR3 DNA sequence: TGTGCCAGCAGCCTAGGGTTCGGTACGCAGTATTTT.

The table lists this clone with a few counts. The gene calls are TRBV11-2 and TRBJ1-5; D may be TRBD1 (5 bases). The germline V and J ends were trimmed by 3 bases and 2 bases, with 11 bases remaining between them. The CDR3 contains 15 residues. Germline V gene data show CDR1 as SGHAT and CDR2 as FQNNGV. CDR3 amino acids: CASSFGGWGNQPQHF. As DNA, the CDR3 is TGTGCCAGCAGCTTCGGGGGTTGGGGCAATCAGCCCCAGCATTTT. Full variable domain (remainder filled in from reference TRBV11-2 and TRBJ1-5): EAGVAQSPRYKIIEKRQSVAFWCNPISGHATLYWYQQILGQGPKLLIQFQNNGVVDDSQLPKDRFSAERLKGVDSTLKIQPAKLEDSAVYLCASSFGGWGNQPQHFGDGTRLSIL.

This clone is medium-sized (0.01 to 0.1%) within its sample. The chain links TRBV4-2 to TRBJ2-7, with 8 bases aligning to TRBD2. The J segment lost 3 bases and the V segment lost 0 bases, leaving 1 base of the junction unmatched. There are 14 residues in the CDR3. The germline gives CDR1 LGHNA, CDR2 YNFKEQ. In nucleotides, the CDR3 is TGTGCCAGCAGCCAAGACGCGGGGGGCTACGAGCAGTACTTC. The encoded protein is CASSQDAGGYEQYF.

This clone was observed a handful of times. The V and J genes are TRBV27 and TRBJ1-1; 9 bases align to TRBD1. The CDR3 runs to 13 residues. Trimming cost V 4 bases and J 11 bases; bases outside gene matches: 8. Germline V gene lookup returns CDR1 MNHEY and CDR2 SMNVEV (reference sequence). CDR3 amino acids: CASSSRDRVLAFF. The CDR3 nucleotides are TGTGCCAGCAGTTCTAGGGACAGGGTTTTGGCTTTCTTT.

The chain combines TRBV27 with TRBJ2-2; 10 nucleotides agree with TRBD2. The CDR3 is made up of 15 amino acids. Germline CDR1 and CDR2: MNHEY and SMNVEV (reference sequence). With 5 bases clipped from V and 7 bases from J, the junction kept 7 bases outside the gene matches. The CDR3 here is CASSLLAGVGGELFF. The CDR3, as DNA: TGTGCCAGCAGTCTCCTAGCGGGAGTCGGCGGGGAGCTGTTTTTT.

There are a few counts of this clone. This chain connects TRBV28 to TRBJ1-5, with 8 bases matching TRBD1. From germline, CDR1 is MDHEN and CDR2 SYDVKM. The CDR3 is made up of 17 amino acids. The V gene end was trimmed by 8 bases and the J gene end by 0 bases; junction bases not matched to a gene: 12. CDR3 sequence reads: CASGGTGEMYSNQPQHF. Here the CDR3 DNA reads TGTGCCAGCGGGGGGACAGGCGAAATGTATAGCAATCAGCCCCAGCATTTT.

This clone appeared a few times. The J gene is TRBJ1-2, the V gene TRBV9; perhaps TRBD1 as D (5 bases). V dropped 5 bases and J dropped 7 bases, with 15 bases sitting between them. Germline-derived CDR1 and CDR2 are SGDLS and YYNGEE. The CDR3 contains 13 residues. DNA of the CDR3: TGTGCCAGCAGGCGGGACTCGGAGAGTGGCTACACCTTC. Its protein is CASRRDSESGYTF.

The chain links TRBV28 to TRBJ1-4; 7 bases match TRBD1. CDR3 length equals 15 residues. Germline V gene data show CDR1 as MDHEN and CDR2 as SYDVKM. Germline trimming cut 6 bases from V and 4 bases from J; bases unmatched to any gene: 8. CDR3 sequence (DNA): TGTGCCAGCAGGCCCCCAGGGGGTGGTAATGAAAAACTGTTTTTT. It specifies CASRPPGGGNEKLFF.

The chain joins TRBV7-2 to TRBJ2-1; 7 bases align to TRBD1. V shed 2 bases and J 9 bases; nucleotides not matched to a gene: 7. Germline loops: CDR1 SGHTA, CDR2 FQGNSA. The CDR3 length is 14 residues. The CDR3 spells CASSLKDRAGEQFF. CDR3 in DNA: TGTGCCAGCAGCTTAAAAGACAGGGCGGGTGAGCAGTTCTTC.

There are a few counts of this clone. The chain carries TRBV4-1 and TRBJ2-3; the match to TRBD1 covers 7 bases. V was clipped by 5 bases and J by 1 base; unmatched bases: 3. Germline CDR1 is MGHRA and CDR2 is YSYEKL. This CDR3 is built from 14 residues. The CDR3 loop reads CASSFQGGTDTQYF. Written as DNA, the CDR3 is TGCGCCAGCAGCTTCCAGGGGGGCACAGATACGCAGTATTTT.

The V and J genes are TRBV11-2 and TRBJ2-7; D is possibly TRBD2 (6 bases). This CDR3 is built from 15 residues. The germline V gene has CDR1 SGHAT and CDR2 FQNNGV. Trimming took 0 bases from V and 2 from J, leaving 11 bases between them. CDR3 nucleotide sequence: TGTGCCAGCAGCTTAGAGGTTAGCGGACCCTACGAGCAGTACTTC. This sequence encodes CASSLEVSGPYEQYF.

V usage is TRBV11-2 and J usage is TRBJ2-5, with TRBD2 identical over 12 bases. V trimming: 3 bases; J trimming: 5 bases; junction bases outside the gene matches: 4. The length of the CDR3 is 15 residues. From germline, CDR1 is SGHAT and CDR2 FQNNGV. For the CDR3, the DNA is TGTGCCAGCAGCTTGTCGGGGACTAGCGGGGAGACCCAGTACTTC. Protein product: CASSLSGTSGETQYF.